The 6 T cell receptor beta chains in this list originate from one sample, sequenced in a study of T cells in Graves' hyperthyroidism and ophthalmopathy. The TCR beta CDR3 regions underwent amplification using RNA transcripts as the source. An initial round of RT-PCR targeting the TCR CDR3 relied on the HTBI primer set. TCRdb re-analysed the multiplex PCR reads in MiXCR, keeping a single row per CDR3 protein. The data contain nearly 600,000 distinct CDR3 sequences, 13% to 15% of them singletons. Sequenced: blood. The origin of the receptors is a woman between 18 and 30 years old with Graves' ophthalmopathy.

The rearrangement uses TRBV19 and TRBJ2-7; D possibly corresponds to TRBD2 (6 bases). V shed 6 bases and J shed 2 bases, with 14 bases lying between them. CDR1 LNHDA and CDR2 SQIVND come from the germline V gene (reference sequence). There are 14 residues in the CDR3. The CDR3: CASRLSGEAYEQYF. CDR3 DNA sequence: TGTGCCAGTAGGCTGTCGGGGGAGGCCTACGAGCAGTACTTC. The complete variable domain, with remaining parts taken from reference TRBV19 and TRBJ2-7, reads DGGITQSPKYLFRKEGQNVTLSCEQNLNHDAMYWYRQDPGQGLRLIYYSQIVNDFQKGDIAEGYSVSREKKESFPLTVTSAQKNPTAFYLCASRLSGEAYEQYFGPGTRLTVT.

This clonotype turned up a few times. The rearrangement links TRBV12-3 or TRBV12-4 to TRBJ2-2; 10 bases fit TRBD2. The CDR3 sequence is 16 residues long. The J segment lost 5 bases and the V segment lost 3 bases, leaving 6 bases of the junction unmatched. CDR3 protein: CASSFRGLALTGELFF. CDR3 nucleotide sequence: TGTGCCAGCAGTTTTCGGGGACTAGCGCTGACCGGGGAGCTGTTTTTT.

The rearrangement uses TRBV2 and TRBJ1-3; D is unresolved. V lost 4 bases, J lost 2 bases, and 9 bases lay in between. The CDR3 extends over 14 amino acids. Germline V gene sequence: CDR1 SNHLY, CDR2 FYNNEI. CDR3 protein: CASSVRVTGNTIYF. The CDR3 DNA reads TGTGCCAGCAGTGTCCGGGTGACTGGAAACACCATATATTTT.

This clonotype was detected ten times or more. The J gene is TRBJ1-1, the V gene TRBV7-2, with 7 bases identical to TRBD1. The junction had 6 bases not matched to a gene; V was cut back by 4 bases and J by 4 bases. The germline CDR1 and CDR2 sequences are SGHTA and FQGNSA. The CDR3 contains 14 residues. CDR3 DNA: TGTGCCAGCAGCTCGACAGGGAGGACCACTGAAGCTTTCTTT. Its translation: CASSSTGRTTEAFF.

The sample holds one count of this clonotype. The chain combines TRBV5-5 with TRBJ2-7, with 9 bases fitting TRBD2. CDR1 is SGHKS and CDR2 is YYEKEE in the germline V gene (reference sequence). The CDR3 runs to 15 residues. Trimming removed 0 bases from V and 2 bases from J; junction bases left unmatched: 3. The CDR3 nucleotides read TGTGCCAGCAGCTTGGATCCTAGCGGGACCTACGAGCAGTACTTC. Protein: CASSLDPSGTYEQYF.

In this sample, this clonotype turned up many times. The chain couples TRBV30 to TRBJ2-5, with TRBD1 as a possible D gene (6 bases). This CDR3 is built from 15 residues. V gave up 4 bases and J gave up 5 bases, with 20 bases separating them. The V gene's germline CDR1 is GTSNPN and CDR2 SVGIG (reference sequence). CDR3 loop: CAWTGSGGARETQYF. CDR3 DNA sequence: TGTGCCTGGACAGGGTCTGGGGGCGCTAGGGAGACCCAGTACTTC.